This T cell receptor (beta chain) was documented in a study of cytomegalovirus exposure and HLA in healthy donors. The CDR3 runs to 15 residues. The V gene lost 5 bases and the J gene lost 0 bases, with 13 bases spanning the gap. Germline CDR1 reads SNHLY; CDR2 reads FYNNEI. A multiplex PCR was run with 60 Vbeta primers and 13 Jbeta primers. Measured with immunoSEQ multiplex PCR; TCRdb has only the in-frame clones, and not every one. The sample contains roughly 190,000 clones, roughly 12% of which appear only once. In the case of this clone: This same CDR3 is encoded by further DNA sequences in the sample.

This TCR was sampled from a man in his fifties or sixties in good health and CMV-seropositive. The sample consisted of PBMCs. The chain joins TRBV2 to TRBJ1-2; D unclear. The CDR3 loop is CASSPDFIPNYGYTF. Written as DNA, the CDR3 is TGTGCCAGCAGTCCCGACTTCATACCTAACTATGGCTACACCTTC.